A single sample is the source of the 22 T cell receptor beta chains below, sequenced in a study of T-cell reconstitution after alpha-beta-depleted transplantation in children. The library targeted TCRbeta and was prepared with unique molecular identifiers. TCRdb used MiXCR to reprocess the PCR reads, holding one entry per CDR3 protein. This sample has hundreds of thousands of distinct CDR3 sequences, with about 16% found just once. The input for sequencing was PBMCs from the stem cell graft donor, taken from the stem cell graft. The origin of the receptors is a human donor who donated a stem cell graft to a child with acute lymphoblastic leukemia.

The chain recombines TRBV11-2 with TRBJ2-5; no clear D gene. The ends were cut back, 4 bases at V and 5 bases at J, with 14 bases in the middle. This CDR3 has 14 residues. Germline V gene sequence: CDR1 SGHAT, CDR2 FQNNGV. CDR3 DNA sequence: TGTGCCAGCAGCTCCGATCCAGGCAGCGAGACCCAGTACTTC. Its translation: CASSSDPGSETQYF.

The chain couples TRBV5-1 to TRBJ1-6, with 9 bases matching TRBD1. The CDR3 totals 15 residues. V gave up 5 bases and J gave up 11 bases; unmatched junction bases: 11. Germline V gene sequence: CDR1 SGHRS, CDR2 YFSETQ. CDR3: CASSLPGQGHAPLHF. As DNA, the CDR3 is TGCGCCAGCAGTCTTCCGGGACAGGGACATGCACCCCTCCACTTT. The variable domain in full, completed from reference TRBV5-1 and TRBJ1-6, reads KAGVTQTPRYLIKTRGQQVTLSCSPISGHRSVSWYQQTPGQGLQFLFEYFSETQRNKGNFPGRFSGRQFSNSRSEMNVSTLELGDSALYLCASSLPGQGHAPLHFGNGTRLTVT.

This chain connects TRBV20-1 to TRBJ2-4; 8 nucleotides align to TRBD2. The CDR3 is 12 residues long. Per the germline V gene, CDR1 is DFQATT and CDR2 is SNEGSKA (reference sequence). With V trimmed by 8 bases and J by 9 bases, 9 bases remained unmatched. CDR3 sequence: CSLGLAGSIQYF. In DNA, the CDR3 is TGCAGTCTCGGACTAGCAGGATCCATTCAGTACTTC.

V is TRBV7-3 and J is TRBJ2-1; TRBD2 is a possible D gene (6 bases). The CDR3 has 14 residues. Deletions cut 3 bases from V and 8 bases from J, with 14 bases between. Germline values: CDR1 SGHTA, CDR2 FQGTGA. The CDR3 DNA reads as TGTGCCAGCAGCTTCGGACTATGCGTGGATGAGCAGTTCTTC. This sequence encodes CASSFGLCVDEQFF. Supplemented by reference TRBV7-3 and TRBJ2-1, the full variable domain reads GAGVSQTPSNKVTEKGKYVELRCDPISGHTALYWYRQSLGQGPEFLIYFQGTGAADDSGLPNDRFFAVRPEGSVSTLKIQRTERGDSAVYLCASSFGLCVDEQFFGPGTRLTVL.

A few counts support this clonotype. The CDR3 loop reads CASSLAGGRRSYEQYF. The DNA for the CDR3 is TGTGCCAGCAGCTTGGCGGGCGGGAGACGCTCCTACGAGCAGTACTTC. The chain couples TRBV5-6 to TRBJ2-7; 7 bases agree with TRBD2. Germline V lookup: CDR1 SGHDT, CDR2 YYEEEE. The CDR3 has 16 amino acids. The J segment lost 0 bases and the V segment lost 0 bases, leaving 6 bases of the junction unmatched.

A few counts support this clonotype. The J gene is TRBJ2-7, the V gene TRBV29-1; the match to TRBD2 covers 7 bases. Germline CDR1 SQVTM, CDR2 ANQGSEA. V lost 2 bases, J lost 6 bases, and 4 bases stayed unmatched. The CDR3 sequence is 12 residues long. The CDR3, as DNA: TGCAGCGTTGAACTAGCGGCGACCGAGCAGTACTTC. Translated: CSVELAATEQYF.

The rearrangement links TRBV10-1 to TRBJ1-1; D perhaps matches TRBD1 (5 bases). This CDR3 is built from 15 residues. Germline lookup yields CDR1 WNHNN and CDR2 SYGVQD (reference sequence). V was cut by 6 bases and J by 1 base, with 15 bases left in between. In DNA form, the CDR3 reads TGCGCCAGCAGAAAGGGACGAAACGGGAACACTGAAGCTTTCTTT. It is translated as CASRKGRNGNTEAFF.

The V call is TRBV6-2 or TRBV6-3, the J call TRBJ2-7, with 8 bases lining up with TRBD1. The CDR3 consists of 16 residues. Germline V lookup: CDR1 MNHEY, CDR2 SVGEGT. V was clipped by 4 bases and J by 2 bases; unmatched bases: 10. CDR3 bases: TGTGCCAGCAGTTCATACCAGAAACAGGGGGCCTACGAGCAGTACTTC. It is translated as CASSSYQKQGAYEQYF.

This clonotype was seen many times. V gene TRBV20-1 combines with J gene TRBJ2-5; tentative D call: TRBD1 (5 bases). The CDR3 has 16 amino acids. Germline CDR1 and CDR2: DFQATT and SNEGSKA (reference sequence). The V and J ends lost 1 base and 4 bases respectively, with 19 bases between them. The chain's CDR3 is CSARGPLGAKGETQYF. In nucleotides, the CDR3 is TGCAGTGCTAGAGGTCCTTTAGGGGCGAAAGGAGAGACCCAGTACTTC.

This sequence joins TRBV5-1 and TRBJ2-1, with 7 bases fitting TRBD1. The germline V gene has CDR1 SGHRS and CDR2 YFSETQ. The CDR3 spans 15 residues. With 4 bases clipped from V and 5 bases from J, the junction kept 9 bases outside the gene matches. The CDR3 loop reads CASSLPGQLNNEQFF. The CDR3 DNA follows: TGCGCCAGCAGCCTCCCGGGACAGTTAAACAATGAGCAGTTCTTC.

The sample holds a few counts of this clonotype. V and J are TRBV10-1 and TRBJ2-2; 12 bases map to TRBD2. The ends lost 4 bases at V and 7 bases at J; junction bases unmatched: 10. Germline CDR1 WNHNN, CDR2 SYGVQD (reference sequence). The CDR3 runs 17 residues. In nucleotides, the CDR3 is TGCGCCAGCAGTGGCTCTAGCGGGAGGGCCCTCGACGGGGAGCTGTTTTTT. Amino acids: CASSGSSGRALDGELFF.

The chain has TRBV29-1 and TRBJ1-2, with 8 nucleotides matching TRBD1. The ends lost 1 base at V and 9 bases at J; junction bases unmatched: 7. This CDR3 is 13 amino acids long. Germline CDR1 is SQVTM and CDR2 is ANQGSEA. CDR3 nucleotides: TGCAGCGTTGAAGGCAGGGGGCGACTCAGCTACACCTTC. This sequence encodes CSVEGRGRLSYTF.

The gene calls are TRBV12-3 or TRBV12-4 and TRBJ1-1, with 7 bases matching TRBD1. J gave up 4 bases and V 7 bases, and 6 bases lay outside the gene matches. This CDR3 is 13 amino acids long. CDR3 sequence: CASILPGGTEAFF. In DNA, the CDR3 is TGTGCCAGCATCCTACCAGGGGGCACTGAAGCTTTCTTT.

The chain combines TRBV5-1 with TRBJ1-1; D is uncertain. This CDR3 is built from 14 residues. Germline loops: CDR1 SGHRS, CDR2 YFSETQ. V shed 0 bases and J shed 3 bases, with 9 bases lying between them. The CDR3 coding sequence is TGCGCCAGCAGCTTGGGATTCGGGCACACTGAAGCTTTCTTT. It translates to CASSLGFGHTEAFF.

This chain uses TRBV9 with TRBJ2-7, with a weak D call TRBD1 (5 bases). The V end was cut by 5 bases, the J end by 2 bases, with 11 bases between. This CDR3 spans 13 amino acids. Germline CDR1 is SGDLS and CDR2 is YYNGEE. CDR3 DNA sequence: TGTGCCAGCAGTCCGGACACCCCCTACGAGCAGTACTTC. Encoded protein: CASSPDTPYEQYF.

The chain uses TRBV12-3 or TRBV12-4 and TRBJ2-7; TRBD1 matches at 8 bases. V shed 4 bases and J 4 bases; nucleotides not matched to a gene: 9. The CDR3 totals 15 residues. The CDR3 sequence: CASSSGQGIWYEQYF. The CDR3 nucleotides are TGTGCCAGCAGTTCAGGACAGGGTATCTGGTACGAGCAGTACTTC.

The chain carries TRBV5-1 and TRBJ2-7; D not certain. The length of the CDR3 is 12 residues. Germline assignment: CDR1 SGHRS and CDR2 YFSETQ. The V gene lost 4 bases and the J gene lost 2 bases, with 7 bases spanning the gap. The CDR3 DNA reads TGCGCCAGCAGCCCCCGGACCTACGAGCAGTACTTC. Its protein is CASSPRTYEQYF.

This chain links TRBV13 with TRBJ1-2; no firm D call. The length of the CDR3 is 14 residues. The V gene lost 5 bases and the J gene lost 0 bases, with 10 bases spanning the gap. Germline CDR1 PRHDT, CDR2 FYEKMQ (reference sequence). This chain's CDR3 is CASSTAGSNYGYTF. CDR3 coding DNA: TGTGCCAGCAGCACTGCGGGGTCTAACTATGGCTACACCTTC.

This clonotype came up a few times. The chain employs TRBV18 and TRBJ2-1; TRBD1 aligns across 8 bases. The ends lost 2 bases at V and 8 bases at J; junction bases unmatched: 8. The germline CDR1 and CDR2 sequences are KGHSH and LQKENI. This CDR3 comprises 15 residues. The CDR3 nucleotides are TGTGCCAGCTCACCAAGAACAGGGGGTAAGGATGAGCAGTTCTTC. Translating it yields CASSPRTGGKDEQFF.

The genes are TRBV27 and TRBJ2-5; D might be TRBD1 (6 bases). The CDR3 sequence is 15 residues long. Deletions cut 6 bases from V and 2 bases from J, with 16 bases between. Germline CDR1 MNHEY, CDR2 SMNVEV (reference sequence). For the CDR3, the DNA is TGTGCCAGCAGACCCTTCGACAGGCTACAAGAGACCCAGTACTTC. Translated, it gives CASRPFDRLQETQYF.

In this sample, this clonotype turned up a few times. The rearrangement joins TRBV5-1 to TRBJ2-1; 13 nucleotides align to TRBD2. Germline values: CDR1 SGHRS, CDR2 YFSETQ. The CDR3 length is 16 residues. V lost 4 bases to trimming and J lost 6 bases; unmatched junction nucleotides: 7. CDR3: CASSGGTSGTANEQFF. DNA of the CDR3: TGCGCCAGCAGCGGGGGGACTAGCGGGACCGCCAATGAGCAGTTCTTC.

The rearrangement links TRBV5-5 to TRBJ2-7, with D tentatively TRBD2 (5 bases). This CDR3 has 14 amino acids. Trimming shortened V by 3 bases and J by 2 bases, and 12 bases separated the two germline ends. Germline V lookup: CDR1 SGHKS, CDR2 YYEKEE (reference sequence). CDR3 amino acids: CASSSVGSTYEQYF. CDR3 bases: TGTGCCAGCAGCTCTGTTGGGAGTACCTACGAGCAGTACTTC.